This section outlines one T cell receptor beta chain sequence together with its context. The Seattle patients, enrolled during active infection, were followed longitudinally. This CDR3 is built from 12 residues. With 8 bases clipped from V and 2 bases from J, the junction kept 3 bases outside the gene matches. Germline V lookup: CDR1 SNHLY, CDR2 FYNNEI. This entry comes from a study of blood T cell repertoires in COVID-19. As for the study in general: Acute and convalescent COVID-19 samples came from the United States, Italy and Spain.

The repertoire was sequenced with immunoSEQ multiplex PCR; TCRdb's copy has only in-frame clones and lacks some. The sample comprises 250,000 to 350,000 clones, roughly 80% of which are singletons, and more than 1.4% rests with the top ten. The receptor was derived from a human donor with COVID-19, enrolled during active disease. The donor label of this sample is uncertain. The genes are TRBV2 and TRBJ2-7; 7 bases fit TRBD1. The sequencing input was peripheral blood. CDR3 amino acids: CASGTATYEQYF. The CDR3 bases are TGTGCCAGCGGGACAGCGACCTACGAGCAGTACTTC.